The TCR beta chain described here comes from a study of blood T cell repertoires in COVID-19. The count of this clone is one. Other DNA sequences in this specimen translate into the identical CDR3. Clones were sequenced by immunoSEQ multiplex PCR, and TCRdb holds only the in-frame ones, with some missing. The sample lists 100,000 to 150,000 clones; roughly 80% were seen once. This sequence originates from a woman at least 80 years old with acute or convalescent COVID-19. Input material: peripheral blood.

The DNA of the CDR3 is TGTGCCAGCTCACCCGGCGTAGGGGATCAGCCCCAGCATTTT. Its protein is CASSPGVGDQPQHF. The chain links TRBV18 to TRBJ1-5; TRBD1 might be the D (5 bases). The CDR3 sequence is 14 residues long. V shed 3 bases and J shed 5 bases, with 11 bases lying between them. Germline loops: CDR1 KGHSH, CDR2 LQKENI.